This T cell receptor beta chain was identified in a study of PD-L1 blockade in urothelial cancer. About the study: Each patient had 0 to 3 earlier chemotherapy regimens. T cells numbered a median of roughly 150,000 in the blood samples.

Study-wide results and limits: Better survival was predicted when blood TCR clonality before treatment fell below the median.

Regarding this clone: Its antigen is still unknown.

Between the trimmed V and J ends, which lost 3 bases and 0 bases, there was a span of 14 bases. The CDR3 has 16 amino acids. In germline, CDR1 is SGDLS, CDR2 YYNGEE. This sample's time point: pretreatment peripheral blood. Each PCR contained spiked-in synthetic TCR analog templates. The table came from immunoSEQ multiplex PCR; TCRdb's copy has only in-frame clones and leaves some out. The profile covers under 55,000 clones, with about 88% appearing a single time and just under 25% taken by the ten largest. The chain carries TRBV9 and TRBJ2-3; tentatively, D is TRBD2 (5 bases). This sequence originates from a donor at least 40 years old with urothelial cancer. The specimen comprised PBMCs, sampled around atezolizumab (anti-PD-L1) treatment. The CDR3 loop reads CASSERAPSSTDTQYF. The CDR3, as DNA: TGTGCCAGCAGCGAGAGGGCACCGTCTAGCACAGATACGCAGTATTTT.